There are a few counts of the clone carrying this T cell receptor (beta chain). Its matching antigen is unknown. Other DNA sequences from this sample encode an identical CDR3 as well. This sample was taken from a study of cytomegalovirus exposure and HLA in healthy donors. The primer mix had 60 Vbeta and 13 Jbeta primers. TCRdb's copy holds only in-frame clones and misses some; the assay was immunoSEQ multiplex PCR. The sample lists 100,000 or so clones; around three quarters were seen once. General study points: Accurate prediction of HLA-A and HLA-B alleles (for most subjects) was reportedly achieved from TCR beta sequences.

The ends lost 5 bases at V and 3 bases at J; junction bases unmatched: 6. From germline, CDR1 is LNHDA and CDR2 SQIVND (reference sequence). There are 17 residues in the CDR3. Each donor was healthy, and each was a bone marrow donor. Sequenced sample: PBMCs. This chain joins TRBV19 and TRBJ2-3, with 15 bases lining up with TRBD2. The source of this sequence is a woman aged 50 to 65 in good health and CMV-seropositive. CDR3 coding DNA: TGTGCCAGTAGTCCGGGACTAGCGGGGGGACTGACAGATACGCAGTATTTT. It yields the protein CASSPGLAGGLTDTQYF.